The present entry profiles one T cell receptor (beta chain) with its context. Germline-derived CDR1 and CDR2 are MDHEN and SYDVKM. The CDR3 runs to 14 residues. The V segment lost 5 bases and the J segment 3 bases; nucleotides outside the gene matches: 6. This entry belongs to a study of blood T cell repertoires in COVID-19. Across the study: Sites in the United States, Italy and Spain provided acute and convalescent COVID-19 samples. In each case, the material was cDNA or gDNA derived from T cells, B-cell-depleted T cells, or PBMCs.

Per the original methods: Reference gene primer amplification in the assay estimated nucleated cell counts. Sequenced by immunoSEQ multiplex PCR; TCRdb stores in-frame clones only, minus some. The V and J calls and clone size were taken over from that table, and D and trimming were inferred from the DNA. The sample shows some 110,000 clones, more than 75% of them seen only once. This TCR derives from a man between 65 and 85 years old with acute or convalescent COVID-19. The chain is built from TRBV28 and TRBJ1-2; TRBD1 matches 7 bases. The material sequenced was peripheral blood. CDR3 nucleotide sequence: TGTGCCAGCAGTACTCGGGACAGTGACTATGGCTACACCTTC. This encodes CASSTRDSDYGYTF.